This T cell receptor (beta chain) emerged from a study of response to subunit inactivated influenza vaccine. As concerns this clonotype: Its specificity is not known.

TCRdb re-derived calls from the RT-PCR reads in MiXCR, one entry per CDR3 protein. The table records about 190,000 distinct CDR3 sequences, approximately 15% of them present only once. Study-level findings and limits: Seasonal influenza vaccination, on each occasion, was suggested by the authors to recruit few new T cells.

The CDR3 consists of 14 residues. V lost 4 bases and J lost 1, with 11 bases in between. The germline V gene encodes CDR1 SGHTS and CDR2 YDEGEE. The sequenced sample was CD8+ T cells sorted from PBMCs, obtained about 5 days after vaccination. This sequence joins TRBV5-8 and TRBJ1-1; D is unresolved. This receptor was identified in a man between 50 and 59 years old who received an inactivated influenza vaccine. The CDR3 reads CASSHTAENTEAFF. The DNA for the CDR3 is TGTGCCAGCAGCCACACCGCAGAGAACACTGAAGCTTTCTTT.